A single sample gave rise to the 14 T cell receptor beta chains below, sequenced in a study of T cell changes during pregnancy in multiple sclerosis. The assay was immunoSEQ multiplex PCR, and TCRdb's table has in-frame clones only and misses some. The top ten hold 0.4% to 0.55% of the sample, which has about 44,000 clones, 85% to 95% seen once. The source was CD4+ T cells from peripheral blood mononuclear cells, collected in the third trimester of pregnancy. These receptors originate from a female donor with multiple sclerosis, enrolled in a pregnancy study.

The chain employs TRBV29-1 and TRBJ2-1; D is ambiguous. Trimming removed 8 bases at V and 5 bases at J, with 16 bases between. The CDR3 has 13 amino acids. Germline V gene lookup returns CDR1 SQVTM and CDR2 ANQGSEA. The chain's CDR3 is CSLKGGVDNEQFF. In nucleotides, the CDR3 is TGCAGCCTCAAAGGCGGCGTGGACAATGAGCAGTTCTTC.

The chain couples TRBV15 to TRBJ1-2; 7 positions match TRBD1. The V segment lost 0 bases and the J segment 6 bases; nucleotides outside the gene matches: 7. The CDR3 runs to 15 residues. The germline V gene encodes CDR1 LNHNV and CDR2 YYDKDF (reference sequence). The CDR3 sequence is CATSRDAGTVNGYTF. Written as DNA, the CDR3 is TGTGCCACCAGCAGAGACGCCGGGACAGTTAATGGCTACACCTTC.

The V call is TRBV7-9, the J call TRBJ2-7; D remains unclear. The CDR3 runs to 14 residues. The V gene's germline CDR1 is SEHNR and CDR2 FQNEAQ (reference sequence). The V end was cut by 5 bases, the J end by 2 bases, with 13 bases between. The CDR3: CASSENQATYEQYF. The CDR3 DNA follows: TGTGCCAGCAGCGAAAACCAGGCGACCTACGAGCAGTACTTC. Based on the CDR3 plus reference TRBV7-9 and TRBJ2-7, the full variable domain is DTGVSQNPRHKITKRGQNVTFRCDPISEHNRLYWYRQTLGQGPEFLTYFQNEAQLEKSRLLSDRFSAERPKGSFSTLEIQRTEQGDSAMYLCASSENQATYEQYFGPGTRLTVT.

V and J are TRBV7-9 and TRBJ2-3; TRBD1 agrees at 7 bases. CDR3 length equals 14 residues. Germline values: CDR1 SEHNR, CDR2 FQNEAQ (reference sequence). V trimming: 9 bases; J trimming: 0 bases; junction bases outside the gene matches: 6. The chain's CDR3 is CARGGGTSTDTQYF. The CDR3 coding sequence is TGTGCCAGAGGGGGCGGAACTAGCACAGATACGCAGTATTTT.

The chain employs TRBV9 and TRBJ2-1; the D is unclear. The ends were cut back, 4 bases at V and 7 bases at J, with 15 bases in the middle. This CDR3 spans 14 amino acids. In germline, CDR1 is SGDLS, CDR2 YYNGEE. The CDR3 is CASSKRLEHNEQFF. The DNA of the CDR3 is TGTGCCAGCAGCAAAAGACTGGAACATAATGAGCAGTTCTTC.

This chain uses TRBV6-5 with TRBJ1-2; D is undetermined. Germline V gene lookup returns CDR1 MNHEY and CDR2 SVGAGI. Trimming cost V 6 bases and J 4 bases, with 15 bases left between them. This CDR3 contains 14 residues. The DNA for the CDR3 is TGTGCCAGCAGACGCCAATCCCGAGCCTATGGCTACACCTTC. Translated, it gives CASRRQSRAYGYTF.

The V call is TRBV5-1, the J call TRBJ2-7, with D possibly matching TRBD2 (5 bases). The CDR3 loop spans 16 amino acids. V lost 1 base and J 0 bases, leaving 14 bases between the germline ends. Looked up from germline, CDR1 is SGHRS and CDR2 is YFSETQ. The CDR3 sequence: CASSLTTDSYSYEQYF. The CDR3 coding sequence is TGCGCCAGCAGCTTGACGACGGACTCCTACTCCTACGAGCAGTACTTC.

The rearrangement joins TRBV5-1 to TRBJ2-7; 15 nucleotides match TRBD2. CDR3 length equals 19 residues. The J segment lost 3 bases and the V segment lost 0 bases, leaving 10 bases of the junction unmatched. Germline CDR1 and CDR2: SGHRS and YFSETQ. The CDR3 region has the DNA TGCGCCAGCAGCTTGGCTCTCGGACTAGCGGGAGGGCCCCGCTACGAGCAGTACTTC. Protein: CASSLALGLAGGPRYEQYF.

The chain recombines TRBV30 with TRBJ1-5; D is unresolved. This CDR3 comprises 13 residues. Deletions cut 0 bases from V and 4 bases from J, with 7 bases between. Germline CDR1 reads GTSNPN; CDR2 reads SVGIG (reference sequence). CDR3 amino acids: CAWSVQQNQPQHF. For the CDR3, the DNA is TGTGCCTGGAGTGTACAACAAAATCAGCCCCAGCATTTT.

The gene calls are TRBV9 and TRBJ2-1; 8 positions match TRBD2. Trimming cost V 2 bases and J 0 bases; bases outside gene matches: 4. The germline CDR1 and CDR2 sequences are SGDLS and YYNGEE. CDR3 length equals 16 residues. This CDR3 is CASSVGGGSSYNEQFF. DNA of the CDR3: TGTGCCAGCAGCGTCGGCGGGGGGAGCTCCTACAATGAGCAGTTCTTC.

The J gene is TRBJ2-3, the V gene TRBV4-1; D is unclear. V was clipped by 1 base and J by 2 bases, with 4 bases between them. CDR1 is MGHRA, CDR2 YSYEKL, per germline. The CDR3 extends over 13 amino acids. As DNA, the CDR3 is TGCGCCAGCAGCCAAGGAGTCACAGATACGCAGTATTTT. Translating gives CASSQGVTDTQYF.

This clone was counted a single time. The V gene is TRBV7-9, the J gene TRBJ2-7, with 9 positions matching TRBD2. Germline loops: CDR1 SEHNR, CDR2 FQNEAQ (reference sequence). V was clipped by 5 bases and J by 4 bases; unmatched bases: 6. The length of the CDR3 is 14 residues. The CDR3 here is CASSHGLARYEQYF. CDR3 in DNA: TGTGCCAGCAGCCATGGACTAGCGAGATACGAGCAGTACTTC.

The chain uses TRBV19 and TRBJ2-7; 9 bases are a match to TRBD1. The trim removed 5 bases at V and 4 bases at J, leaving 3 bases unmatched. The CDR3 consists of 13 residues. CDR1 is LNHDA and CDR2 is SQIVND in the germline V gene (reference sequence). This CDR3 is CASSADRGYEQYF. The CDR3 nucleotides are TGTGCCAGTAGTGCGGACAGGGGTTACGAGCAGTACTTC.

V gene TRBV19 combines with J gene TRBJ2-3; 7 nucleotides align to TRBD1. The CDR3 has 16 amino acids. V trimming: 2 bases; J trimming: 2 bases; junction bases outside the gene matches: 7. Germline V gene sequence: CDR1 LNHDA, CDR2 SQIVND (reference sequence). CDR3 sequence: CASSIIGTASTDTQYF. The CDR3 region has the DNA TGTGCCAGTAGTATAATTGGGACAGCGTCCACAGATACGCAGTATTTT.